This record looks at one T cell receptor beta chain sequence and its context. The target antigen is unknown. Deep-level assay runs were performed. Assay used: immunoSEQ multiplex PCR; TCRdb lists only in-frame clones, some missing. The table lists roughly 1,800,000 clones, roughly 94% of them singletons, with 1% to 1.5% in the top ten. The record originates from a study of shared clonotypes between healthy human individuals. Study results and caveats: Rarefaction showed sorted-subset sequencing was incomplete despite large depth. Depth of sequencing was expected to influence donor clonotype sharing.

The CDR3 totals 15 residues. The germline V gene has CDR1 MGHRA and CDR2 YSYEKL. V lost 0 bases and J lost 5; bases outside the gene matches: 7. CD45RO-negative CD8 cells positively selected for CCR7 made up the naive population, which excluded terminally differentiated effector memory CD45RA+ cells. Donors were Caucasian adults residing in Nashville, Tennessee, USA. This chain links TRBV4-1 with TRBJ2-7; 7 bases agree with TRBD2. This clonotype originated in a young man in good health. Sample: naive CD8+ T cells sorted from blood. The CDR3 DNA follows: TGCGCCAGCAGCCAAGACGAACGGGAGGCCGACGAGCAGTACTTC. It codes for CASSQDEREADEQYF.